Below, one T cell receptor beta chain is given with its context. The antigen is undetermined. This specimen belongs to a study of monozygotic twins with inflammatory bowel disease. Study-level points and caveats: Limited statistical power may explain no repertoire similarity difference between concordant and discordant twins. Researchers were unable to tell different T cell subtypes apart.

TCRdb reanalyzed the 5' RACE reads and collapses them to one entry per CDR3 protein, without DNA. This sample's clone table lists 170,000 or so distinct CDR3 sequences. Germline V gene data show CDR1 as SNHLY and CDR2 as FYNNEI. The CDR3 totals 14 residues. Sequencing used blood. The receptor's source is a human donor with ulcerative colitis or Crohn's disease, or a healthy co-twin of an affected twin (not recorded which). The genes are TRBV2 and TRBJ2-3. The CDR3 loop reads CASSGQGFRDTQYF. Full variable domain (missing parts from reference TRBV2 and TRBJ2-3): EPEVTQTPSHQVTQMGQEVILRCVPISNHLYFYWYRQILGQKVEFLVSFYNNEISEKSEIFDDQFSVERPDGSNFTLKIRSTKLEDSAMYFCASSGQGFRDTQYFGPGTRLTVL.